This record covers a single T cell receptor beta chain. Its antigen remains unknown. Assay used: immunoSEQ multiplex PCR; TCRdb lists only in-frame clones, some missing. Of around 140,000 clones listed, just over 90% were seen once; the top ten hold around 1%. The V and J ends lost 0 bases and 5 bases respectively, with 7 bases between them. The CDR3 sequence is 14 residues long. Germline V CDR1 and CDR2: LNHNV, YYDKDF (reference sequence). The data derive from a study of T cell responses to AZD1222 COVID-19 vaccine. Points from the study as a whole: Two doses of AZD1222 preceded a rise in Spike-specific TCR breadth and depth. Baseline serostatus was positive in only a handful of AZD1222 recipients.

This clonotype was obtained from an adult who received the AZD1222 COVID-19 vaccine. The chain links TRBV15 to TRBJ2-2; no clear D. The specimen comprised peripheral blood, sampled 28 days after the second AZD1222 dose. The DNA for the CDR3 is TGTGCCACCAGCAGAGATGGGCAGACCGGGGAGCTGTTTTTT. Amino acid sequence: CATSRDGQTGELFF.